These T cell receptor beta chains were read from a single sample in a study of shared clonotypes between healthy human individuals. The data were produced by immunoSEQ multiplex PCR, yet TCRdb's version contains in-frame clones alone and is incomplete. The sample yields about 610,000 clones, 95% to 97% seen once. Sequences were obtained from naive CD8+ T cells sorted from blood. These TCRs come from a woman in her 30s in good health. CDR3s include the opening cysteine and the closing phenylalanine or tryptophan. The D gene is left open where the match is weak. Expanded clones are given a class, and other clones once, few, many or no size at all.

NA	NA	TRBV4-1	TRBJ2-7	TGCGCCAGCAGCCCCCGTGTGGGGTACGAGCAGTACTTC	CASSPRVGYEQYF
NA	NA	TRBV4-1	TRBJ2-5	TGCGCCAGCAGCCGAGTGGAGGGTTCAGGGGAGACCCAGTACTTC	CASSRVEGSGETQYF
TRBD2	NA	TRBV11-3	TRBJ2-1	TGTGCCAGCAGCTCCCGGGCTAGCGGGAGAGTAAGTGAGCAGTTCTTC	CASSSRASGRVSEQFF
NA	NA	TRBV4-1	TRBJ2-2	TGCGCCAGCAGCCGACTATACACCGGGGAGCTGTTTTTT	CASSRLYTGELFF
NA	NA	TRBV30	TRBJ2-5	TGTGCCTGGATGACCGCGGAGACCCAGTACTTC	CAWMTAETQYF
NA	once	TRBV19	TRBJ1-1	TGTGCCAGTAGTATAACCACCACTGGGTCCGAGATAGACACTGAAGCTTTCTTT	CASSITTTGSEIDTEAFF
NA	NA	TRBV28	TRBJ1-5	TGTGCCAGCAGTCCAAATCAGCCCCAGCATTTT	CASSPNQPQHF
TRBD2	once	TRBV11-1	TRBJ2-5	TGTGCCAGCAGCTCCCCGGGGAGGGGACTAGCGGTGGAAGAGACCCAGTACTTC	CASSSPGRGLAVEETQYF
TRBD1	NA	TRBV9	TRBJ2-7	TGTGCCAGCAGCCCGGGACAGGGGGCGTTCGAGCAGTACTTC	CASSPGQGAFEQYF
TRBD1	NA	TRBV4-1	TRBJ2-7	TGCGCCAGCAGCCGAGGACAGGGAACTGGCGAGCAGTACTTC	CASSRGQGTGEQYF
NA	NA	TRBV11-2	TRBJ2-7	TGTGCCAGCAGCTTAGAAGGCTACGAGCAGTACTTC	CASSLEGYEQYF
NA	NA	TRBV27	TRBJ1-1	TGTGCCAGCAGTACGGGCCCGAAGAACCCCAACACTGAAGCTTTCTTT	CASSTGPKNPNTEAFF
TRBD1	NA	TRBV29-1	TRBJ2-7	TGCAGCGTCTGGACAGGGTCCGCCTACGAGCAGTACTTC	CSVWTGSAYEQYF
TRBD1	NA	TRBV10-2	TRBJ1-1	TGCGCCAGCAGTGTCCATCCGGGACAGGGTGTTAAGGGGCCTGAAGCTTTCTTT	CASSVHPGQGVKGPEAFF
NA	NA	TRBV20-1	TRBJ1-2	TGCAGTGCCCAAGACTATGGCTACACCTTC	CSAQDYGYTF
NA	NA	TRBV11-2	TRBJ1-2	TGTGCCAGCAGCTTAGAACTGGCAGGTGATCTTGGCTACACCTTC	CASSLELAGDLGYTF
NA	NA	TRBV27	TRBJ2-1	TGTGCCAGCAGTTTGCAGGTCATGGGCTCCTACAATGAGCAGTTCTTC	CASSLQVMGSYNEQFF
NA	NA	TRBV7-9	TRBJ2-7	TGTGCCAGCAGCCCGTCAGTCGTCGGGAGCTCCTACGAGCAGTACTTC	CASSPSVVGSSYEQYF
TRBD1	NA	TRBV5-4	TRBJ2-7	TGTGCCACTGGGAGGGACAGGGTTACCGAGCAGTACTTC	CATGRDRVTEQYF
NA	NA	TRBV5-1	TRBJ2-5	TGCGCCAGCAGCTTGGTAGGGGACTGGGAGACCCAGTACTTC	CASSLVGDWETQYF
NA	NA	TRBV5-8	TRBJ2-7	TGTGCCAGCAGCTTGGATCGGTCGGGCGGGGTTGAGCAGTACTTC	CASSLDRSGGVEQYF
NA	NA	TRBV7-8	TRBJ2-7	TGTGCCAGCAGCTTGGACGGGATGAATTACGAGCAGTACTTC	CASSLDGMNYEQYF
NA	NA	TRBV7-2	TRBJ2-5	TGTGCCAGCAGCCCGAGGCGATGGGGTGAGACCCAGTACTTC	CASSPRRWGETQYF
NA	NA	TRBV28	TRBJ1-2	TGTGCCAGCAGCCAGACAGCGAACTATGGCTACACCTTC	CASSQTANYGYTF
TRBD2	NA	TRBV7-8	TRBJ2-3	TGTGCCAGCAGCGTGGCGGTTCTAGCGGGAGCGGATACGCAGTATTTT	CASSVAVLAGADTQYF
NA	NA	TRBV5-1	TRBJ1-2	TGCGCCAGCAGCTTGGCGGCAGGGAATGGCTACACCTTC	CASSLAAGNGYTF
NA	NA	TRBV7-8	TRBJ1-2	TGTGCCAGCAGCTTACATTACGCGGATAACTATGGCTACACCTTC	CASSLHYADNYGYTF
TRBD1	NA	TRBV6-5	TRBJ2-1	TGTGCCAGCAGTGAGGCAGGGGGCATTAATGAGCAGTTCTTC	CASSEAGGINEQFF
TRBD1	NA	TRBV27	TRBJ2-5	TGTGCCAGCAGTCCCACAGGGGGGTTGATCGAGACCCAGTACTTC	CASSPTGGLIETQYF
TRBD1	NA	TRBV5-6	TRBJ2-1	TGTGCCAGCAGCTTGGGACAGGGGTACAATGAGCAGTTCTTC	CASSLGQGYNEQFF
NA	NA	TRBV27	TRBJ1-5	TGTGCCAGCAGTTTATGGAATAATCAGCCCCAGCATTTT	CASSLWNNQPQHF
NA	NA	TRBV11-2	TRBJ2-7	TGTGCCAGCAGCTTAGAGCCCGGGGGAGCCTACGAGCAGTACTTC	CASSLEPGGAYEQYF
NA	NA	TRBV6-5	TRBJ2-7	TGTGCCAGCAGTTATAGGGTAACCCCCTTCTACGAGCAGTACTTC	CASSYRVTPFYEQYF
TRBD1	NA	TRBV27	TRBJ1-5	TGTGCCAGCAGGGACGAGACAGGGAAAGGCAATCAGCCCCAGCATTTT	CASRDETGKGNQPQHF
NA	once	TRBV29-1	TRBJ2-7	TGCAGCGTTGAAGATAGCTCCTACGAGCAGTACTTC	CSVEDSSYEQYF
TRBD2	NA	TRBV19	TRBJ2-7	TGTGCCAGTAGGATGGGACTAGCGGGAGGGTACGAGCAGTACTTC	CASRMGLAGGYEQYF
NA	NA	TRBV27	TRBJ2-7	TGTGCCAGCAGTTTAAACCTCTACGAGCAGTACTTC	CASSLNLYEQYF
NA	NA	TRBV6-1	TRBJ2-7	TGTGCCAGCAGTGAATTGGTCATATCCTACGAGCAGTACTTC	CASSELVISYEQYF
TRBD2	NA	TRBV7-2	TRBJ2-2	TGTGCCAGCAGCTTATTAGGCCTAGCGGGAGCTACCGGGGAGCTGTTTTTT	CASSLLGLAGATGELFF
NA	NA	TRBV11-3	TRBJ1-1	TGTGCCAGCAGCTTCACAGGTTACACTGAAGCTTTCTTT	CASSFTGYTEAFF
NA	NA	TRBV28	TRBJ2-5	TGTGCCAGCAGCCCCCTACGGGAGCATAAAGAGACCCAGTACTTC	CASSPLREHKETQYF